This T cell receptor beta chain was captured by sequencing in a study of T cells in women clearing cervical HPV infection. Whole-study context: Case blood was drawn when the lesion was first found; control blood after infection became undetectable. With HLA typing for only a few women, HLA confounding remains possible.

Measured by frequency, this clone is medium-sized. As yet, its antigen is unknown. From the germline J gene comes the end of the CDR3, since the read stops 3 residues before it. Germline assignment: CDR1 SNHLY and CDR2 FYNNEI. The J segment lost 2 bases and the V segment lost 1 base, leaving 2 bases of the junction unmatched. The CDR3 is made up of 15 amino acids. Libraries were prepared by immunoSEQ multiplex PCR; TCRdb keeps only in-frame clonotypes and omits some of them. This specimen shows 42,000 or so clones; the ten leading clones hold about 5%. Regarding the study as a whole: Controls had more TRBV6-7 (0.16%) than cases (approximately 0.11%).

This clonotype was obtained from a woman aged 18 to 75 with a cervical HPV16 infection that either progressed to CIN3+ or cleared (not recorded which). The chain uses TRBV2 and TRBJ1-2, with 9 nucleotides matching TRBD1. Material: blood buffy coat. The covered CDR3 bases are TGTGCCAGCAGTGAAGTGGGACAGGGAAACTATGGC. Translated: CASSEVGQGNYG. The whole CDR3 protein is CASSEVGQGNYGYTF. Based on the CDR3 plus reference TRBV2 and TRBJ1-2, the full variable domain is EPEVTQTPSHQVTQMGQEVILRCVPISNHLYFYWYRQILGQKVEFLVSFYNNEISEKSEIFDDQFSVERPDGSNFTLKIRSTKLEDSAMYFCASSEVGQGNYGYTFGSGTRLTVV.